The 31 T cell receptor beta chains below were found in one sample sequenced in a study of beta chain features in type 1 diabetes. Study-wide results and limits: All four CD4+ subsets from Type 1 diabetes patients carried moderately but significantly shorter TCRB CDR3s.

cDNA synthesis used the whole RNA isolate, giving expressed TCRB sequences. Some clones are missing from TCRdb's copy, which holds only in-frame ones; the method was immunoSEQ multiplex PCR. The sample records about 160,000 clones, under 13% being singletons. These receptors have no identified antigens. Sequencing was carried out using central memory CD4+ T cells from blood. Every receptor here comes from a man younger than 40 with type 1 diabetes.

The chain employs TRBV30 and TRBJ2-4; possibly TRBD1 for D (5 bases). In germline, CDR1 is GTSNPN, CDR2 SVGIG (reference sequence). CDR3 size: 14 residues. The germline V and J ends were trimmed by 2 bases and 3 bases, with 11 bases remaining between them. CDR3 sequence: CAWSPDRHKNIQYF. CDR3 nucleotide sequence: TGTGCCTGGAGTCCTGACAGACACAAAAACATTCAGTACTTC.

This rearrangement joins TRBV11-2 to TRBJ2-1, with D unclear. The V gene's germline CDR1 is SGHAT and CDR2 FQNNGV. The CDR3 has 13 residues. Trimming removed 4 bases from V and 10 bases from J, with 14 bases in between. In DNA, the CDR3 is TGTGCCAGCAGCTCCACTACGGGTGGCGAGCAGTTCTTC. Its protein product is CASSSTTGGEQFF.

This clone was counted only a few times. This sequence joins TRBV21-1 and TRBJ1-5; the table's D call TRBD1 went unverified against the DNA. TRBV21-1 is labeled a pseudogene. The CDR3 length is 18 residues. CDR3 in DNA: TGTGCCAGCAGCAAAGCGGCGTCCAGGGGCCATAGCAATCAGCCCCAGCATTTT. Protein product: CASSKAASRGHSNQPQHF.

The V gene is TRBV2, the J gene TRBJ2-7; weak D call: TRBD2 (6 bases). The CDR3 sequence is 13 residues long. Trimming pared 4 bases from V and 4 bases from J, leaving 11 bases between. The germline CDR1 and CDR2 sequences are SNHLY and FYNNEI. In DNA form, the CDR3 reads TGTGCCAGCAGTGGGCTAGCGAGGTACGAGCAGTACTTC. Protein product: CASSGLARYEQYF.

A few counts support this clone. This chain links TRBV14 with TRBJ1-1, with 7 positions matching TRBD1. CDR1 is SGHDN, CDR2 FVKESK, per germline. J gave up 3 bases and V 5 bases, and 6 bases lay outside the gene matches. The CDR3 is made up of 14 amino acids. This CDR3 reads CASSIQGLHTEAFF. CDR3 nucleotide sequence: TGTGCCAGCAGCATACAGGGGCTACACACTGAAGCTTTCTTT.

This clone was counted a few times. V and J are TRBV18 and TRBJ2-2, with D perhaps matching TRBD2 (5 bases). Trimming pared 5 bases from V and 0 bases from J, leaving 7 bases between. CDR1 and CDR2 from the germline V gene are KGHSH and LQKENI. The length of the CDR3 is 14 residues. In DNA form, the CDR3 reads TGTGCCAGCTCAATCGGGGCGAACACCGGGGAGCTGTTTTTT. Protein product: CASSIGANTGELFF.

This clone has just a few counts. V gene TRBV18 combines with J gene TRBJ2-1; TRBD2 matches at 7 bases. This CDR3 spans 17 amino acids. Germline V gene lookup returns CDR1 KGHSH and CDR2 LQKENI. After removal of 2 bases from V and 6 bases from J, the junction contained 13 bases not matched to a gene. CDR3 residues: CASSPRSGEGPANEQFF. CDR3 DNA sequence: TGTGCCAGCTCACCAAGGTCGGGGGAGGGCCCCGCCAATGAGCAGTTCTTC.

The chain links TRBV29-1 to TRBJ1-4; D gene uncertain. Germline CDR1 is SQVTM and CDR2 is ANQGSEA. The CDR3 has 12 amino acids. V gave up 2 bases and J gave up 8 bases, with 9 bases separating them. The CDR3 loop reads CSVESGDEKLFF. Written as DNA, the CDR3 is TGCAGCGTTGAATCGGGTGACGAAAAACTGTTTTTT.

The V gene is TRBV11-2, the J gene TRBJ2-5, with 7 bases matching TRBD2. The CDR3 sequence is 15 residues long. V gave up 0 bases and J gave up 5 bases; unmatched junction bases: 6. Germline loops: CDR1 SGHAT, CDR2 FQNNGV. CDR3 in DNA: TGTGCCAGCAGCTTAGATCGGGGGGTATCTGAGACCCAGTACTTC. It translates to CASSLDRGVSETQYF.

This clone has only a few counts. The chain employs TRBV28 and TRBJ2-7; 7 bases line up with TRBD1. CDR1 is MDHEN, CDR2 SYDVKM, per germline. The CDR3 is 15 amino acids. V was pared by 6 bases and J by 0 bases, with 8 bases of the junction left unmatched. The CDR3 loop is CASRFRGFSSYEQYF. CDR3 DNA: TGTGCCAGCAGATTCAGGGGGTTCAGCTCCTACGAGCAGTACTTC.

The chain uses TRBV5-1 and TRBJ2-7; weak D call: TRBD2 (5 bases). Germline assignment: CDR1 SGHRS and CDR2 YFSETQ. CDR3 length: 14 amino acids. The V end was cut by 0 bases, the J end by 3 bases, with 10 bases between. The CDR3 region has the DNA TGCGCCAGCAGCTTGGGAGCGGTCAGCTACGAGCAGTACTTC. It yields the protein CASSLGAVSYEQYF. Looking up the rest from reference TRBV5-1 and TRBJ2-7 gives the full variable domain: KAGVTQTPRYLIKTRGQQVTLSCSPISGHRSVSWYQQTPGQGLQFLFEYFSETQRNKGNFPGRFSGRQFSNSRSEMNVSTLELGDSALYLCASSLGAVSYEQYFGPGTRLTVT.

This clone was found a few times. This chain joins TRBV15 and TRBJ2-1, with 7 bases aligning to TRBD2. The V gene's germline CDR1 is LNHNV and CDR2 YYDKDF (reference sequence). The CDR3 is 13 residues long. V gave up 11 bases and J gave up 8 bases; unmatched junction bases: 12. The CDR3 DNA is TGTGCCGCTGGACTAGATGTATCCGATGAGCAGTTCTTC. This encodes CAAGLDVSDEQFF.

J is TRBJ1-2 and V is TRBV28; D possibly corresponds to TRBD1 (5 bases). The CDR3 sequence is 12 residues long. The germline CDR1 and CDR2 sequences are MDHEN and SYDVKM. V lost 6 bases and J 8 bases, leaving 13 bases between the germline ends. The CDR3 loop reads CASRFPGMGYTF. CDR3 DNA sequence: TGTGCCAGCAGATTCCCAGGGATGGGCTACACCTTC.

The rearrangement uses TRBV18 and TRBJ2-3; D is uncertain. V lost 4 bases to trimming and J lost 2 bases, with 13 bases between them. This CDR3 is built from 15 residues. Germline assignment: CDR1 KGHSH and CDR2 LQKENI. CDR3 in DNA: TGTGCCAGCTCACGCCCGACGGAGAACACAGATACGCAGTATTTT. This translates into CASSRPTENTDTQYF.

J is TRBJ1-2 and V is TRBV10-3; no reliable D call. V was clipped by 4 bases and J by 1 base, with 10 bases between them. Germline CDR1 is ENHRY and CDR2 is SYGVKD. CDR3 size: 14 residues. This CDR3 is CAISVGVGNYGYTF. As DNA, the CDR3 is TGTGCCATCAGTGTCGGGGTGGGTAACTATGGCTACACCTTC.

This clone turned up a few times. V gene TRBV4-3 combines with J gene TRBJ2-1; 10 bases align to TRBD1. Per germline, CDR1 LGHNA and CDR2 YSLEER. The CDR3 sequence is 16 residues long. J was trimmed by 6 bases and V by 4 bases; bases with no gene match: 9. The chain's CDR3 is CASSRKPGQGSNEQFF. The CDR3 nucleotides are TGCGCCAGCAGCCGTAAACCGGGACAGGGGAGCAATGAGCAGTTCTTC.

The chain employs TRBV5-6 and TRBJ2-3, with 13 bases matching TRBD2. This CDR3 comprises 16 residues. V lost 4 bases and J lost 6; bases outside the gene matches: 8. Germline V gene sequence: CDR1 SGHDT, CDR2 YYEEEE. The CDR3 reads CASSKTPTSGRDTQYF. The CDR3 coding sequence is TGTGCCAGCAGCAAAACCCCGACTAGCGGGAGGGATACGCAGTATTTT.

The gene calls are TRBV11-1 and TRBJ2-3; 9 bases are shared with TRBD2. Germline V gives CDR1 SGHAT, CDR2 FQDESV (reference sequence). After removal of 5 bases from V and 1 base from J, the junction contained 4 bases not matched to a gene. The CDR3 runs 15 residues. The DNA of the CDR3 is TGTGCCAGCAGCCCGGCGGGAGGGCGCACAGATACGCAGTATTTT. Amino acid sequence: CASSPAGGRTDTQYF.

The chain couples TRBV7-2 to TRBJ2-5; TRBD1 matches 8 bases. This CDR3 has 14 residues. V was clipped by 4 bases and J by 4 bases; unmatched bases: 5. Germline lookup yields CDR1 SGHTA and CDR2 FQGNSA. CDR3 nucleotides: TGTGCCAGCAGCTCAATGACAGGGGCAGAGACCCAGTACTTC. This encodes CASSSMTGAETQYF.

This clone was seen only a few times. The V gene is TRBV21-1, the J gene TRBJ2-1; the table's D call of TRBD2 was not tested on the DNA. TRBV21-1 is tagged as a pseudogene. CDR3 length equals 12 residues. This CDR3 reads CASSKELADQFF. DNA for the CDR3: TGTGCCAGCAGCAAAGAACTAGCGGACCAGTTCTTC.

J is TRBJ2-3 and V is TRBV5-1; D is uncertain. Looked up from germline, CDR1 is SGHRS and CDR2 is YFSETQ. V gave up 5 bases and J gave up 0 bases, with 7 bases separating them. The CDR3 length is 13 residues. CDR3 sequence: CASRTTSTDTQYF. For the CDR3, the DNA is TGCGCCAGCAGGACAACTAGCACAGATACGCAGTATTTT. Complete variable domain (other parts from reference TRBV5-1 and TRBJ2-3): KAGVTQTPRYLIKTRGQQVTLSCSPISGHRSVSWYQQTPGQGLQFLFEYFSETQRNKGNFPGRFSGRQFSNSRSEMNVSTLELGDSALYLCASRTTSTDTQYFGPGTRLTVL.

CDR3 amino acids: CASSYQGGTEAFF. The CDR3, as DNA: TGTGCCAGCAGTTACCAGGGTGGCACTGAAGCTTTCTTT. This chain links TRBV6-6 with TRBJ1-1; perhaps TRBD1 as D (5 bases). There are 13 residues in the CDR3. With 2 bases removed from V and 4 bases from J, the gap between germline ends came to 8 bases. The V gene's germline CDR1 is MNHNY and CDR2 SVGAGI (reference sequence).

This clone was observed a few times. This chain uses TRBV21-1 with TRBJ2-7; the D call in the table, TRBD2, was not verified against the DNA. TRBV21-1 is annotated as a pseudogene. This CDR3 contains 13 residues. CDR3 nucleotides: TGTGCCACCCCTGGGGCTAGCGACGGTGAGCAGTACTTC. Its protein product is CATPGASDGEQYF.

This clone was found a few times. V is TRBV23-1 and J is TRBJ1-4; D is unclear. TRBV23-1 is placed among ORFs of uncertain function. The CDR3 loop spans 16 amino acids. Trimming took off 8 bases at V and 4 bases at J, with 20 bases between the two ends. The CDR3 region is CASLPSPGRLNEKLFF. The CDR3 DNA reads TGCGCCAGCCTGCCGTCCCCCGGCAGACTTAATGAAAAACTGTTTTTT.

This sequence joins TRBV7-3 and TRBJ2-7, with 8 positions matching TRBD2. CDR3 length equals 15 residues. The germline V gene encodes CDR1 SGHTA and CDR2 FQGTGA. Unmatched junction bases numbered 7, after V lost 1 base and J lost 5 bases. The CDR3 protein is CASSLMPAGVNEQYF. As DNA, the CDR3 is TGTGCCAGCAGCTTAATGCCAGCGGGAGTAAACGAGCAGTACTTC.

CDR3 in amino acids: CASSQTGAGANVLTF. In DNA, the CDR3 is TGTGCCAGCAGCCAGACAGGGGCCGGGGCCAACGTCCTGACTTTC. The chain carries TRBV4-2 and TRBJ2-6, with TRBD1 matching over 8 bases. Trimming at V came to 3 bases and at J to 4 bases, leaving 2 bases not matched to a gene. The CDR3 consists of 15 residues. Per germline, CDR1 LGHNA and CDR2 YNFKEQ.

This clone has just a few counts. This chain links TRBV5-6 with TRBJ2-3; 10 nucleotides agree with TRBD1. CDR1 and CDR2 (germline): SGHDT, YYEEEE. The CDR3 length is 15 residues. After removal of 4 bases from V and 0 bases from J, the junction contained 2 bases not matched to a gene. The CDR3 bases are TGTGCCAGCAGCCCGGGACAGGGGAGCACAGATACGCAGTATTTT. This sequence encodes CASSPGQGSTDTQYF.

The chain carries TRBV5-1 and TRBJ2-7; D remains unclear. Germline loops: CDR1 SGHRS, CDR2 YFSETQ. The V and J ends lost 3 bases and 3 bases respectively, with 19 bases between them. This CDR3 region has 16 residues. In DNA, the CDR3 is TGCGCCAGCAGCTCCTCTCCTACAAGAGGTGGCTACGAGCAGTACTTC. This sequence encodes CASSSSPTRGGYEQYF.

The V gene is TRBV7-3, the J gene TRBJ1-1; D call uncertain. The germline V gene has CDR1 SGHTA and CDR2 FQGTGA. The CDR3 is 13 residues long. Trimming removed 5 bases from V and 0 bases from J, with 7 bases in between. The chain's CDR3 is CASSVQLNTEAFF. In DNA, the CDR3 is TGTGCCAGCAGCGTGCAGTTGAACACTGAAGCTTTCTTT.

This clone showed up just a few times. The chain couples TRBV12-2 to TRBJ1-1. TRBV12-2 has pseudogene status. This CDR3 region has 15 residues. The CDR3 spells CASRPTSMGATEAFF. The CDR3 coding sequence is TGTGCAAGTCGCCCCACCTCGATGGGAGCAACTGAAGCTTTCTTT.

This clone was counted between two and nine times. This chain connects TRBV7-9 to TRBJ1-1; no clear D gene. CDR1 and CDR2 (germline): SEHNR, FQNEAQ (reference sequence). There are 13 residues in the CDR3. The V end lost 5 bases, the J end lost 12 bases, and 19 bases lay between the germline ends. The CDR3 DNA reads as TGTGCCAGCAGCCCGAACCCCACGGGGATAACTTTCTTT. Translating gives CASSPNPTGITFF. Based on the CDR3 plus reference TRBV7-9 and TRBJ1-1, the full variable domain is DTGVSQNPRHKITKRGQNVTFRCDPISEHNRLYWYRQTLGQGPEFLTYFQNEAQLEKSRLLSDRFSAERPKGSFSTLEIQRTEQGDSAMYLCASSPNPTGITFFGQGTRLTVV.